This T cell receptor (beta chain) was recorded in a study of cytomegalovirus exposure and HLA in healthy donors. CDR1 and CDR2 (germline): ENHRY, SYGVKD. The CDR3 is made up of 15 amino acids. J gave up 3 bases and V 7 bases, and 5 bases lay outside the gene matches. Points on this clone: Its antigen is unknown.

Regarding the study as a whole: In a later analysis, across HLA loci, associated TCR counts were highest for DRB1, lowest for HLA-C. Researchers reportedly found TCR beta sequences accurately predicted most subjects' HLA-A and HLA-B alleles. Researchers reported from a later analysis that most CMV-associated TCR beta chains appeared HLA-restricted.

Vbeta (60) and Jbeta (13) primers were used in the PCR. Here immunoSEQ multiplex PCR was the method, and the copy in TCRdb shows in-frame clones only, minus some. The sample has 70,000 to 90,000 clones; 84% are singletons. V is TRBV10-3 and J is TRBJ2-1; TRBD2 matches at 11 bases. Source material: PBMCs. The receptor was derived from a man in his 70s in good health and CMV-seropositive. For the CDR3, the DNA is TGTGCCATCAACACCGGGACTAGCGGCTACAATGAGCAGTTCTTC. This gives the protein CAINTGTSGYNEQFF.